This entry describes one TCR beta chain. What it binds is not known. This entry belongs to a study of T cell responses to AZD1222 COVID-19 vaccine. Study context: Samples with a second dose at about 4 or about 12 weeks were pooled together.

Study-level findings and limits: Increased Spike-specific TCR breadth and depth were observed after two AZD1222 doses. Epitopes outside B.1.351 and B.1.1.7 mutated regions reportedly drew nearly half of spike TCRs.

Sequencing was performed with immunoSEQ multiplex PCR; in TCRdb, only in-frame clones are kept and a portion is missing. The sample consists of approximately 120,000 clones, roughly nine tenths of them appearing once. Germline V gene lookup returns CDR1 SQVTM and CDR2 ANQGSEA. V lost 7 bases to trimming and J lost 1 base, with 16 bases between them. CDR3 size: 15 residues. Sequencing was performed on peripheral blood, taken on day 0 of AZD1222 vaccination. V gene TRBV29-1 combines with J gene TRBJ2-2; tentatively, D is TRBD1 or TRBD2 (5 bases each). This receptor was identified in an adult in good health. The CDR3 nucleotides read TGCAGCGCCACCGGGACGCCCGAGAACACCGGGGAGCTGTTTTTT. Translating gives CSATGTPENTGELFF.